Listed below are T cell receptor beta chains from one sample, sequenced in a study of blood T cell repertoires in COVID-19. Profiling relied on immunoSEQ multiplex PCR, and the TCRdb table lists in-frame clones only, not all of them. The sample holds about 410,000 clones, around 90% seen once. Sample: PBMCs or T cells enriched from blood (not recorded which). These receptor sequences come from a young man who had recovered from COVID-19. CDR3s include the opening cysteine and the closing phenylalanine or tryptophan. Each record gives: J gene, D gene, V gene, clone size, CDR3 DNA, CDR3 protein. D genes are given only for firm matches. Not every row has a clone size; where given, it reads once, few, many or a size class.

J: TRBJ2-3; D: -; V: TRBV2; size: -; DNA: TGTGCCAGCGTGGATAGCGGAGGGATCACAGATACGCAGTATTTT; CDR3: CASVDSGGITDTQYF
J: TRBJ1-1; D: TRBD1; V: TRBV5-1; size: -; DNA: TGCGCCAGCAGCACTGCGGGACAGGCCGCGGGGACTGAAGCTTTCTTT; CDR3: CASSTAGQAAGTEAFF
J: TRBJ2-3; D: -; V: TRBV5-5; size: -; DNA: TGTGCCAGCAGCTTGGAGGACCCGAGGGTCGATACGCAGTATTTT; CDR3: CASSLEDPRVDTQYF
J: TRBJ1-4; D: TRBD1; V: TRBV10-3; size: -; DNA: TGTGCCGCGGCACCTGGAGGGGGCACTAATGAAAAACTGTTTTTT; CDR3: CAAAPGGGTNEKLFF
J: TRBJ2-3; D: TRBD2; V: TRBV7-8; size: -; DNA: TGTGCCAGCAGCTTTCCACCTTGGAAGCGGGGGGGGGTTAGCACAGATACGCAGTATTTT; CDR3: CASSFPPWKRGGVSTDTQYF
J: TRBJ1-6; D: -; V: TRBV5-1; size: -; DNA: TGCGCCAGCAGCTTGGCTGGGGCACGCTATAATTCACCCCTCCACTTT; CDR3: CASSLAGARYNSPLHF
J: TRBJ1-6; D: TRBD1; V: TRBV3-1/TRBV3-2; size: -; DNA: TGTGCCAGCAGCATACAGGGGGCAAGTTCACCCCTCCACTTT; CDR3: CASSIQGASSPLHF
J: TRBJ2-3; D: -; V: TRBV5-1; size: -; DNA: TGCGCCAGCAGCTTGGTTACAGGGTCTCTCACAGATACGCAGTATTTT; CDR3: CASSLVTGSLTDTQYF
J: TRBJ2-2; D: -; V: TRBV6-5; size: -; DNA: TGTGCCAGTACCAGGGTCCGGGACACCGGGGAGCTGTTTTTT; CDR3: CASTRVRDTGELFF
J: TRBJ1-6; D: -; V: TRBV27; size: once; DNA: TGTGCCAGCTCGCGAGACAGCTATAATTCACCCCTCCACTTT; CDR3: CASSRDSYNSPLHF
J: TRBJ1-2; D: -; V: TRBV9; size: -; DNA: TGTGCCAGCAGCGTAGAAGTGGGGGCTGTCTATGGCTACACCTTC; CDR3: CASSVEVGAVYGYTF
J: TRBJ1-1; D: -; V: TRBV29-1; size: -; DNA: TGCAGCGTTAGGTCCCGGGATGAAGCTTTCTTT; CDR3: CSVRSRDEAFF
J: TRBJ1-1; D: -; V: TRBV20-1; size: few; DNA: TGCAGGACTAAGGACAGTGAGGCTTTCTTT; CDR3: CRTKDSEAFF
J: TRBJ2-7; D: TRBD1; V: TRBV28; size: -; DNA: TGTGCCAGCAGTCGACAGGGCTCCTACGAGCAGTACTTC; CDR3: CASSRQGSYEQYF
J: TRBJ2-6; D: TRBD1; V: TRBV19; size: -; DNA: TGTGCCAGTAGTCTCGGACAGGGGGCTGGGGCCAACGTCCTGACTTTC; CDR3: CASSLGQGAGANVLTF
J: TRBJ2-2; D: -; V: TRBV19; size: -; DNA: TGTGCCAGTAGTACGAGATTCGGCCAGGCGGGCGGGGAGCTGTTTTTT; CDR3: CASSTRFGQAGGELFF
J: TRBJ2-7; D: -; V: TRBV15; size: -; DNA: TGTGCCACCAGCAGAGGGACTCTCGGCTACGAGCAGTACTTC; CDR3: CATSRGTLGYEQYF
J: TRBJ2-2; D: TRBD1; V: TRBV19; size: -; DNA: TGTGCCAGTAGCATTACCGGGACAGGGGTTACCGGGGAGCTGTTTTTT; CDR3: CASSITGTGVTGELFF
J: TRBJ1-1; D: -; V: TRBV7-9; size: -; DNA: TGTGCCAGCAGCCCTGGACAGTTGAACACTGAAGCTTTCTTT; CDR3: CASSPGQLNTEAFF
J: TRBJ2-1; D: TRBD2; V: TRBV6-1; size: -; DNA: TGTGCCAGCAGTGAACGCCCACTAGCGGGGGGCTTTTCCTCCTACAATGAGCAGTTCTTC; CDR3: CASSERPLAGGFSSYNEQFF
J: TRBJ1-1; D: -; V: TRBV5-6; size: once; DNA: TGTGCCAGCAGCTTGATTGGGGGCAGGACCACTGAAGCTTTCTTT; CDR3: CASSLIGGRTTEAFF
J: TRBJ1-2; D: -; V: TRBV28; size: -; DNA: TGTGCCATCGGGGGCTATGGCTACACCTTC; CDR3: CAIGGYGYTF
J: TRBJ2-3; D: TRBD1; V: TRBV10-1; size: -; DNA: TGCGCCAGGGGGACAGGGGGCAGGACAGATACGCAGTATTTT; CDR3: CARGTGGRTDTQYF
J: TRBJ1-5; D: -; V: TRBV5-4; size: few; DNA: TGTGCCAGCAGCCCCGGTGGGGACTCCAGGCAGCCCCAGCATTTT; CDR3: CASSPGGDSRQPQHF
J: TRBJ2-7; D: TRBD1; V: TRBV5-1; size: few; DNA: TGCGCCAGCAGCTTGGCCGGGGACAGGCGCGAGCAGTACTTC; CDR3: CASSLAGDRREQYF
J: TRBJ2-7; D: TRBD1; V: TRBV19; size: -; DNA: TGTGCCAGTAGTCCCCGGACAGGGACCTACGAGCAGTACTTC; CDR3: CASSPRTGTYEQYF
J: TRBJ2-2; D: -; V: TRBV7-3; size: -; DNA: TGTGCCAGCAGCTTAAGGGCCACCGGGGAGCTGTTTTTT; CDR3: CASSLRATGELFF
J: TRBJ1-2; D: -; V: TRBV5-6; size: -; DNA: TGTGCCAGCAGCTTGTTTTATCCACAGGGACCGGGCTATGGCTACACCTTC; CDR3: CASSLFYPQGPGYGYTF
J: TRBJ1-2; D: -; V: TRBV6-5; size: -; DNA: TGTGCCAGCAGTTCCCAGGAGGGCTATGGCTACACCTTC; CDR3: CASSSQEGYGYTF
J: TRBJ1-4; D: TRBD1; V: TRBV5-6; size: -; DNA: TGTGCCAGCCATGGGGGCCTGAGACAGGGTGGTGAAAAACTGTTTTTT; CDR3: CASHGGLRQGGEKLFF
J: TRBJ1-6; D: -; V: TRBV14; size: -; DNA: TGTGCCAGCAGCCAAGATTTAACAGGGTACAATTCACCCCTCCACTTT; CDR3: CASSQDLTGYNSPLHF
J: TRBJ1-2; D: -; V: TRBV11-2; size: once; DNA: TGTGCCAGCAGCTCAACCCCGGGACAAGGAGATCTTGGCTACACCTTC; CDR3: CASSSTPGQGDLGYTF
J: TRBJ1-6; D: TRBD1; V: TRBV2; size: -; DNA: TGTGCCAGCAGTGAACGAACAGGGGCCATTAAGTCACCCCTCCACTTT; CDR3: CASSERTGAIKSPLHF
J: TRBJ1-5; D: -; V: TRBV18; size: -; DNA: TGTGCCAGCTCACCCCTCCCGAAACAGGACAATCAGCCCCAGCATTTT; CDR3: CASSPLPKQDNQPQHF
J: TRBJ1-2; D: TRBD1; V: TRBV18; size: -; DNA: TGTGCCAGCTCCAAAATACCGTCCGAGGGGGCCGACTATGGCTACACCTTC; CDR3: CASSKIPSEGADYGYTF
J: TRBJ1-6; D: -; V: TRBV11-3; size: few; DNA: TGTGCCAGCAGCTTTGTCTCTTCGAGTAATTCACCCCTCCACTTT; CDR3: CASSFVSSSNSPLHF
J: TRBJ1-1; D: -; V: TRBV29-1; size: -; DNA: TGCAGCGTGCAACCATACGGGGAGATGAACACTGAAGCTTTCTTT; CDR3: CSVQPYGEMNTEAFF
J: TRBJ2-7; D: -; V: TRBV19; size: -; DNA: TGTGCCAGCCGTGCCGGGACATCGGCCCGCAAGCAGTACTTC; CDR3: CASRAGTSARKQYF
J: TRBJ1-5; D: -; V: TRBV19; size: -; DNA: TGTGCCACCGGGCCGGGAACCGGTCAGCCCCAGCATTTT; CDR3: CATGPGTGQPQHF
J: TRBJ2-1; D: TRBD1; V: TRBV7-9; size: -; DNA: TGTGCCAGCAGCCCCCCCGATGGACAGGGGATAAATGAGCAGTTCTTC; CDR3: CASSPPDGQGINEQFF
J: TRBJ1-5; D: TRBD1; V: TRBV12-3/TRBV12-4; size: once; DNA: TGTGCCAGCAGTTGGGACAGGAATCAGCCCCAGCATTTT; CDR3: CASSWDRNQPQHF
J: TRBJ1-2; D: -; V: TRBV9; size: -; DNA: TGTGCCAGCAGCGTAGGAAGGAGGGGAGACGGCTATGGCTACACCTTC; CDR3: CASSVGRRGDGYGYTF
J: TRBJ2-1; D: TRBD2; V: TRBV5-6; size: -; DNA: TGTGCCAGCAGCCGGGGGACTAGCGGATACAATGAGCAGTTCTTC; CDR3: CASSRGTSGYNEQFF
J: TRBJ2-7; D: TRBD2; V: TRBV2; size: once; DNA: TGTGCCAGCAGTGGACTAGCGGGAGGAACCGAGCAGTACTTC; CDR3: CASSGLAGGTEQYF
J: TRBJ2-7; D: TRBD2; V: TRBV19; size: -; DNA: TGTGCCAGTAGTATAACTAGCGGGTCTACCTACGAGCAGTACTTC; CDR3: CASSITSGSTYEQYF
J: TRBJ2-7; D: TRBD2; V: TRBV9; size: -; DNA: TGTGCCAGCAGCGGGACTAGCGGGGCCTCCTACGAGCAGTACTTC; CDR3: CASSGTSGASYEQYF
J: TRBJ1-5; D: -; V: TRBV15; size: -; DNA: TGTGCCACCAGCAGAGATCTCTATCAGCCCCAGCATTTT; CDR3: CATSRDLYQPQHF
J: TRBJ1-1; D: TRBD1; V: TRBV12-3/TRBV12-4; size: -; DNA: TGTGCCAGCAGCCCGGACAGGGGTGACGCTTTCTTT; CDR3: CASSPDRGDAFF
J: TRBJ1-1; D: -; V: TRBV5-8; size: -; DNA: TGTGCCAGCAGCTTCGACTCACACCCCGGGGAAGCTTTCTTT; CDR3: CASSFDSHPGEAFF
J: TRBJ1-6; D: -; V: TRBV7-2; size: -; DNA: TGTGCCAGCAGCCCCGGGGGGCCCAATTCACCCCTCCACTTT; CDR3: CASSPGGPNSPLHF
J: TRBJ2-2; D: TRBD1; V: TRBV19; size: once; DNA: TGTGCCAGTAGCTCCGGGACAGGGGCGAACACCGGGGAGCTGTTTTTT; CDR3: CASSSGTGANTGELFF
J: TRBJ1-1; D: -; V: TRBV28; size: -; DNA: TGTGCCAGCAGTTCACCCACAGGGTCTGTAGAGAACACTGAAGCTTTCTTT; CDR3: CASSSPTGSVENTEAFF
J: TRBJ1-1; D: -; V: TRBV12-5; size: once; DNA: TGTGCTAGTGGCATGGGGCACACTGAAGCTTTCTTT; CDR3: CASGMGHTEAFF
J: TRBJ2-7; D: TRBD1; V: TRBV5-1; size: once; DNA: TGCGCCAGCAGCTTCCGGGACAGCGCCTACGAGCAGTACTTC; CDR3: CASSFRDSAYEQYF
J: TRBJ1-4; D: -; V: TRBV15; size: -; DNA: TGTGCCACCAGCGGCCGAACAAGAAATGAAAAACTGTTTTTT; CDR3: CATSGRTRNEKLFF
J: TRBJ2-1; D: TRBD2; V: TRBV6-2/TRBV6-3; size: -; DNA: TGTGCCAGCAGTTGGGGACTAGCGGGCCTCAATGAGCAGTTCTTC; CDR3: CASSWGLAGLNEQFF
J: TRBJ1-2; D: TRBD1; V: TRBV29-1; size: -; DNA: TGCAGCGTGGATAAACAGGGGGACTATGGCTACACCTTC; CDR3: CSVDKQGDYGYTF